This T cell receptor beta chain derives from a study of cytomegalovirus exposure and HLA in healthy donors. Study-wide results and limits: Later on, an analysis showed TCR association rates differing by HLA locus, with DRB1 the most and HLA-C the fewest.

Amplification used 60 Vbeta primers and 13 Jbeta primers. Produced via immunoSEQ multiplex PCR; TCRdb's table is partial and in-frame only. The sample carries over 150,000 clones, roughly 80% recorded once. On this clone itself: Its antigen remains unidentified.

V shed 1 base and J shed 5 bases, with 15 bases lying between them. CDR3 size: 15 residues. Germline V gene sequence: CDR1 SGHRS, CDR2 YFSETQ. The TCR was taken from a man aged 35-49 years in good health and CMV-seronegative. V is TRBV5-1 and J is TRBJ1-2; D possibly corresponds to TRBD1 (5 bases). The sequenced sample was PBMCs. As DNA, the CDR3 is TGCGCCAGCAGCTTGCCCGCGGGGACGGGGTATGGCTACACCTTC. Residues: CASSLPAGTGYGYTF.